The 31 T cell receptor beta chains below were found in one sample sequenced in a study of blood T cell repertoires in COVID-19. Clones were sequenced by immunoSEQ multiplex PCR, and TCRdb holds only the in-frame ones, with some missing. This sample has 270,000 or so clones; less than 85% occur once, and the top ten carry roughly 1.5%. Source material: peripheral blood. These receptors all stem from a human donor with COVID-19, enrolled during active disease. The donor label of this sample is uncertain.

V usage is TRBV10-3 and J usage is TRBJ2-5; 11 bases map to TRBD2. From germline, CDR1 is ENHRY and CDR2 SYGVKD. This CDR3 is built from 17 residues. J gave up 0 bases and V 5 bases, and 8 bases lay outside the gene matches. CDR3 protein: CAISPLPGLADQETQYF. CDR3 in DNA: TGTGCCATCAGTCCGTTACCGGGACTAGCGGACCAAGAGACCCAGTACTTC.

This clone has only one observation. V gene TRBV7-3 combines with J gene TRBJ2-7; 8 bases match TRBD1. With V trimmed by 8 bases and J by 2 bases, 8 bases remained unmatched. CDR3 size: 14 residues. The germline gives CDR1 SGHTA, CDR2 FQGTGA. CDR3 region: CASAQDRVTYEQYF. DNA for the CDR3: TGTGCCAGCGCCCAGGACAGGGTCACCTACGAGCAGTACTTC.

The rearrangement uses TRBV7-8 and TRBJ1-1, with TRBD1 matching over 8 bases. This CDR3 has 16 amino acids. The V segment lost 3 bases and the J segment 1 base; nucleotides outside the gene matches: 7. Germline V gene lookup returns CDR1 SGHVS and CDR2 FQNEAQ. The CDR3 loop is CASSFGRGQRNTEAFF. CDR3 bases: TGTGCCAGCAGCTTTGGCAGGGGGCAGCGGAACACTGAAGCTTTCTTT.

V is TRBV29-1 and J is TRBJ2-5; 7 nucleotides agree with TRBD1. Germline values: CDR1 SQVTM, CDR2 ANQGSEA. V shed 7 bases and J 2 bases; nucleotides not matched to a gene: 4. This CDR3 spans 12 amino acids. The CDR3 nucleotides read TGCAGCGCCCGGGACAGTCAAGAGACCCAGTACTTC. Protein: CSARDSQETQYF.

V gene TRBV7-3 combines with J gene TRBJ1-1; no clear D. The germline V gene has CDR1 SGHTA and CDR2 FQGTGA. V gave up 3 bases and J gave up 5 bases, with 10 bases separating them. The CDR3 spans 13 residues. CDR3 region: CASSFGGRTEAFF. The CDR3, as DNA: TGTGCCAGCAGCTTCGGAGGGCGAACTGAAGCTTTCTTT.

The rearrangement joins TRBV28 to TRBJ1-5; 7 bases are shared with TRBD1. Trimming cost V 9 bases and J 1 base; bases outside gene matches: 9. In germline, CDR1 is MDHEN, CDR2 SYDVKM. There are 15 residues in the CDR3. The CDR3 here is CASARDRGSNQPQHF. CDR3 bases: TGTGCCAGTGCACGGGACAGAGGGAGCAATCAGCCCCAGCATTTT.

The rearrangement joins TRBV29-1 to TRBJ2-3; 13 nucleotides agree with TRBD2. Germline values: CDR1 SQVTM, CDR2 ANQGSEA. Unmatched junction bases numbered 2, after V lost 4 bases and J lost 1 base. This CDR3 spans 15 amino acids. This CDR3 reads CSVAGLAGGTDTQYF. CDR3 bases: TGCAGCGTTGCCGGACTAGCGGGGGGCACAGATACGCAGTATTTT.

This chain joins TRBV5-1 and TRBJ1-2; tentatively, D is TRBD1 (6 bases). Germline-derived CDR1 and CDR2 are SGHRS and YFSETQ. The length of the CDR3 is 15 residues. The V end was cut by 2 bases, the J end by 0 bases, with 11 bases between. CDR3 nucleotide sequence: TGCGCCAGCAGCTTCGACAGGCCCCCTAACTATGGCTACACCTTC. This encodes CASSFDRPPNYGYTF.

The chain combines TRBV18 with TRBJ2-5; perhaps TRBD2 as D (5 bases). Trimming cost V 3 bases and J 5 bases, with 13 bases left between them. This CDR3 contains 14 residues. Germline V lookup: CDR1 KGHSH, CDR2 LQKENI. Here the CDR3 DNA reads TGTGCCAGCTCACCGATGACTAATTCTGAGACCCAGTACTTC. Its translation: CASSPMTNSETQYF.

This sequence joins TRBV7-8 and TRBJ2-1, with a weak D call TRBD2 (5 bases). CDR3 length: 14 amino acids. Germline CDR1 and CDR2: SGHVS and FQNEAQ. V dropped 1 base and J dropped 9 bases, with 13 bases sitting between them. The CDR3 DNA follows: TGTGCCAGCAGCTTAGACCGGGGAAGCTTTGAGCAGTTCTTC. Encoded protein: CASSLDRGSFEQFF.

V is TRBV7-3 and J is TRBJ2-7, with 7 bases that match TRBD2. This CDR3 has 14 residues. V was clipped by 3 bases and J by 7 bases; unmatched bases: 9. CDR1 SGHTA and CDR2 FQGTGA come from the germline V gene. CDR3 loop: CASSLSRRGGEQYF. The CDR3 DNA is TGTGCCAGCAGCTTGAGCCGGAGGGGAGGGGAGCAGTACTTC.

V is TRBV6-5 and J is TRBJ2-7; 10 positions agree with TRBD1. CDR1 and CDR2 from the germline V gene are MNHEY and SVGAGI. The CDR3 extends over 14 amino acids. After removal of 6 bases from V and 0 bases from J, the junction contained 2 bases not matched to a gene. The CDR3 DNA is TGTGCCAGCAGAGGACAGGGGGGCTCCTACGAGCAGTACTTC. The encoded protein is CASRGQGGSYEQYF.

The V gene is TRBV5-1, the J gene TRBJ1-2; 9 nucleotides align to TRBD1. This CDR3 is 15 amino acids long. Germline V gene sequence: CDR1 SGHRS, CDR2 YFSETQ. The trim removed 4 bases at V and 4 bases at J, leaving 8 bases unmatched. The CDR3 DNA is TGCGCCAGCAGCCCGGACACGGACAGGGGCTATGGCTACACCTTC. Its protein product is CASSPDTDRGYGYTF.

The chain employs TRBV28 and TRBJ2-5, with a tentative D call TRBD2 (6 bases). Germline CDR1 and CDR2: MDHEN and SYDVKM. Trimming took 5 bases from V and 2 from J, leaving 9 bases between them. The CDR3 spans 13 residues. The CDR3 nucleotides are TGTGCCAGCAGTGTAAGCGGGCAAGAGACCCAGTACTTC. Translation gives CASSVSGQETQYF.

The CDR3 spells CAISESREGELFF. The DNA for the CDR3 is TGTGCCATCAGTGAGTCGAGGGAGGGGGAGCTGTTTTTT. The chain has TRBV10-3 and TRBJ2-2; tentative D call: TRBD2 (5 bases). V was trimmed by 0 bases and J by 8 bases, leaving 7 bases between them. The V gene's germline CDR1 is ENHRY and CDR2 SYGVKD. The CDR3 length is 13 residues.

The V gene is TRBV11-2, the J gene TRBJ2-1; 7 bases are a match to TRBD2. With 3 bases clipped from V and 9 bases from J, the junction kept 11 bases outside the gene matches. The CDR3 contains 15 residues. Germline CDR1 is SGHAT and CDR2 is FQNNGV. CDR3 nucleotide sequence: TGTGCCAGCAGCTTCCCACCGGGGAGGGCAGGTGAGCAGTTCTTC. Its translation: CASSFPPGRAGEQFF. Full variable domain (remainder filled in from reference TRBV11-2 and TRBJ2-1): EAGVAQSPRYKIIEKRQSVAFWCNPISGHATLYWYQQILGQGPKLLIQFQNNGVVDDSQLPKDRFSAERLKGVDSTLKIQPAKLEDSAVYLCASSFPPGRAGEQFFGPGTRLTVL.

CDR3 protein: CSVASGTGGWNGYTF. The CDR3 DNA is TGCAGCGTTGCGTCGGGGACAGGGGGATGGAATGGCTACACCTTC. The J gene is TRBJ1-2, the V gene TRBV29-1; TRBD1 matches at 11 bases. Germline CDR1 and CDR2: SQVTM and ANQGSEA. The V and J ends lost 4 bases and 6 bases, in that order; junction bases with no gene match: 10. The CDR3 has 15 residues.

This chain links TRBV11-2 with TRBJ1-1; TRBD1 might be the D (5 bases). With 4 bases removed from V and 4 bases from J, the gap between germline ends came to 19 bases. Germline V lookup: CDR1 SGHAT, CDR2 FQNNGV. The CDR3 consists of 16 residues. The CDR3 DNA is TGTGCCAGCAGCTCCCGGCAGGGTTGGTTTGGCACTGAAGCTTTCTTT. Translated: CASSSRQGWFGTEAFF.

This rearrangement joins TRBV2 to TRBJ1-1, with 8 bases matching TRBD1. Unmatched junction bases numbered 7, after V lost 6 bases and J lost 1 base. The CDR3 extends over 15 amino acids. From germline, CDR1 is SNHLY and CDR2 FYNNEI. The CDR3 region is CASSHPGQANTEAFF. The CDR3 DNA sequence: TGTGCCAGCAGCCACCCGGGACAGGCGAACACTGAAGCTTTCTTT.

This clone was detected only once. The gene calls are TRBV11-1 and TRBJ1-5, with 12 bases fitting TRBD1. The CDR3 consists of 15 residues. The trim removed 3 bases at V and 5 bases at J, leaving 2 bases unmatched. Germline values: CDR1 SGHAT, CDR2 FQDESV (reference sequence). The CDR3 here is CASSLGQGAHQPQHF. The CDR3 nucleotides are TGTGCCAGCAGCTTGGGACAGGGGGCCCATCAGCCCCAGCATTTT.

The chain combines TRBV29-1 with TRBJ2-7, with TRBD1 matching 9 bases. V was clipped by 6 bases and J by 3 bases; unmatched bases: 3. The CDR3 runs 12 residues. The germline V gene encodes CDR1 SQVTM and CDR2 ANQGSEA. CDR3 in DNA: TGCAGCGTGGGGACAGGGCTCTACGAGCAGTACTTC. It translates to CSVGTGLYEQYF.

In this sample, this clone turned up once. This chain joins TRBV30 and TRBJ1-1; 8 bases are a match to TRBD1. Germline V gives CDR1 GTSNPN, CDR2 SVGIG (reference sequence). J was trimmed by 5 bases and V by 1 base; bases with no gene match: 3. The CDR3 spans 13 residues. This CDR3 is CAWSGTGFTEAFF. The CDR3 DNA sequence: TGTGCCTGGAGTGGGACAGGGTTTACTGAAGCTTTCTTT.

CDR3 nucleotide sequence: TGTGCCAGCAGCTTGGTGGCTAGCGGGAGGGCGAGGGAGCAGTACTTC. This codes for CASSLVASGRAREQYF. V is TRBV5-6 and J is TRBJ2-7; TRBD2 matches at 12 bases. With 0 bases clipped from V and 7 bases from J, the junction kept 8 bases outside the gene matches. The CDR3 consists of 16 residues. Germline CDR1 reads SGHDT; CDR2 reads YYEEEE.

The rearrangement joins TRBV7-2 to TRBJ2-1; a weak D match, TRBD1 (6 bases). Germline V lookup: CDR1 SGHTA, CDR2 FQGNSA. CDR3 length equals 14 residues. Trimming pared 5 bases from V and 3 bases from J, leaving 11 bases between. The CDR3 sequence is CASSAGQIYNEQFF. CDR3 bases: TGTGCCAGCAGCGCTGGACAGATCTACAATGAGCAGTTCTTC.

The J gene is TRBJ1-4, the V gene TRBV7-3, with 8 bases aligning to TRBD1. The V and J ends lost 5 bases and 3 bases, in that order; junction bases with no gene match: 5. This CDR3 has 15 residues. The germline gives CDR1 SGHTA, CDR2 FQGTGA. CDR3 in DNA: TGTGCCAGCAGCCTCGGGACAGGTTCTAATGAAAAACTGTTTTTT. Its protein is CASSLGTGSNEKLFF. Together with reference TRBV7-3 and TRBJ1-4, the CDR3 gives the full variable domain: GAGVSQTPSNKVTEKGKYVELRCDPISGHTALYWYRQSLGQGPEFLIYFQGTGAADDSGLPNDRFFAVRPEGSVSTLKIQRTERGDSAVYLCASSLGTGSNEKLFFGSGTQLSVL.

The CDR3 reads CASNIGVAGDSVDTQYF. CDR3 nucleotide sequence: TGTGCCAGCAACATTGGGGTAGCGGGAGACTCGGTAGATACGCAGTATTTT. The chain carries TRBV28 and TRBJ2-3, with 9 bases lining up with TRBD2. CDR1 and CDR2 (germline): MDHEN, SYDVKM. The length of the CDR3 is 17 residues. J lost 5 bases, V lost 7 bases, and 16 bases had no gene match.

The genes are TRBV7-2 and TRBJ1-1, with a possible D match to TRBD1 (6 bases). The CDR3 has 13 amino acids. CDR1 and CDR2 from the germline V gene are SGHTA and FQGNSA. V was shortened by 3 bases and J by 3 bases, with 8 bases between the two germline ends. This CDR3 reads CASSFRGHTEAFF. The DNA for the CDR3 is TGTGCCAGCAGCTTCAGGGGACACACTGAAGCTTTCTTT.

This clone was recorded only once. Sequence at one end of the junction differs from germline and may be a read error. The V call is TRBV7-7, the J call TRBJ2-2; a possible D gene is TRBD2 (5 bases). Germline V CDR1 and CDR2: SSHAT, FNYEAQ (reference sequence). The CDR3 contains 14 residues. This CDR3 is CASSLGLNTGELFF. In DNA, the CDR3 is TGTGCTAGCAGCCTCGGACTCAACACCGGGGAGCTGTTTTTT.

The V gene is TRBV28, the J gene TRBJ1-4, with D perhaps TRBD1 (5 bases). Germline V CDR1 and CDR2: MDHEN, SYDVKM. This CDR3 spans 15 amino acids. V was shortened by 6 bases and J by 8 bases, with 19 bases between the two germline ends. DNA for the CDR3: TGTGCCAGCAGCCCCAACAGTCAGGGCGGCGAAAAACTGTTTTTT. As protein: CASSPNSQGGEKLFF.

V is TRBV6-2 or TRBV6-3 and J is TRBJ2-7; the D gene is possibly TRBD2 (5 bases). CDR1 MNHEY and CDR2 SVGEGT come from the germline V gene. CDR3 length: 17 residues. Trimming took 5 bases from V and 1 from J, leaving 21 bases between them. Here the CDR3 DNA reads TGTGCCAGCAGTCCCGGGCGGGTAAGTCGTAGATCCTACGAGCAGTACTTC. Translated: CASSPGRVSRRSYEQYF.

This chain joins TRBV19 and TRBJ2-7; D is possibly TRBD2 (6 bases). The V and J ends lost 4 bases and 6 bases respectively, with 16 bases between them. CDR1 and CDR2 from the germline V gene are LNHDA and SQIVND (reference sequence). The CDR3 extends over 14 amino acids. The CDR3 loop is CASSNTAGNPEQYF. As DNA, the CDR3 is TGTGCCAGTAGTAACACCGCGGGGAACCCCGAGCAGTACTTC.